These 20 T cell receptor beta chains came from one sample sequenced in a study of blood T cell repertoires in COVID-19. Profiled with immunoSEQ multiplex PCR; TCRdb holds only in-frame clones, not every one. The table lists 65,000 to 75,000 clones, 86% of them singletons. Sequences were obtained from peripheral blood. Receptors originate from a man aged 50-59 years with active COVID-19.

The chain uses TRBV18 and TRBJ2-3; D call uncertain. The CDR3 extends over 16 amino acids. CDR1 is KGHSH, CDR2 LQKENI, per germline. Trimming took off 5 bases at V and 1 base at J, with 16 bases between the two ends. CDR3 sequence reads: CASSAVLSSGTDTQYF. The CDR3 nucleotides are TGTGCCAGCTCAGCAGTACTATCTTCTGGCACAGATACGCAGTATTTT.

The chain is built from TRBV11-3 and TRBJ1-1; D unresolved. This CDR3 is built from 13 residues. Germline CDR1 is SGHNT and CDR2 is YENEEA. V dropped 2 bases and J dropped 5 bases, with 9 bases sitting between them. As DNA, the CDR3 is TGTGCCAGCAGCTTATTCCGGGGTACTGAAGCTTTCTTT. This gives the protein CASSLFRGTEAFF.

The J gene is TRBJ2-7, the V gene TRBV11-3; tentative D call: TRBD1 (5 bases). V dropped 3 bases and J dropped 7 bases, with 22 bases sitting between them. The germline V gene encodes CDR1 SGHNT and CDR2 YENEEA. The CDR3 has 16 amino acids. CDR3 loop: CASSFFPGPGHGEQYF. As DNA, the CDR3 is TGTGCCAGCAGCTTCTTCCCCGGGCCAGGGCACGGGGAGCAGTACTTC. Supplemented by reference TRBV11-3 and TRBJ2-7, the full variable domain reads EAGVVQSPRYKIIEKKQPVAFWCNPISGHNTLYWYLQNLGQGPELLIRYENEEAVDDSQLPKDRFSAERLKGVDSTLKIQPAELGDSAVYLCASSFFPGPGHGEQYFGPGTRLTVT.

This sequence joins TRBV7-8 and TRBJ1-5; tentatively, D is TRBD1 (5 bases). The CDR3 is made up of 12 amino acids. Trimming stripped 5 bases from V and 7 bases from J, with 9 bases between. In germline, CDR1 is SGHVS, CDR2 FQNEAQ. The CDR3 is CASSPWGQPQHF. Written as DNA, the CDR3 is TGTGCCAGCAGCCCCTGGGGCCAGCCCCAGCATTTT.

The rearrangement links TRBV7-9 to TRBJ1-1; TRBD1 aligns across 9 bases. Per the germline V gene, CDR1 is SEHNR and CDR2 is FQNEAQ (reference sequence). After removal of 5 bases from V and 4 bases from J, the junction contained 2 bases not matched to a gene. The CDR3 extends over 13 amino acids. Here the CDR3 reads CASSVQGATEAFF. Written as DNA, the CDR3 is TGTGCCAGCAGCGTACAGGGGGCCACTGAAGCTTTCTTT.

The chain couples TRBV7-8 to TRBJ2-5; 10 bases fit TRBD2. CDR1 is SGHVS, CDR2 FQNEAQ, per germline. This CDR3 comprises 14 residues. J gave up 7 bases and V 7 bases, and 9 bases lay outside the gene matches. CDR3: CASTLAGAIRTQYF. The CDR3 DNA reads TGTGCCAGCACCCTAGCGGGGGCCATCCGGACCCAGTACTTC.

This chain links TRBV6-2 or TRBV6-3 with TRBJ2-5, with D unresolved. Germline V gives CDR1 MNHEY, CDR2 SVGEGT. The CDR3 is 13 residues long. Trimming removed 5 bases at V and 5 bases at J, with 12 bases between. Here the CDR3 reads CASSILLRETQYF. CDR3 nucleotide sequence: TGTGCCAGCAGTATTCTCCTACGGGAGACCCAGTACTTC.

This clone has a handful of counts. V and J are TRBV12-3 or TRBV12-4 and TRBJ1-6; a possible D gene is TRBD1 (5 bases). V was shortened by 3 bases and J by 8 bases, with 8 bases between the two germline ends. This CDR3 is 13 amino acids long. CDR3 coding DNA: TGTGCCAGCAGTTTCCAAGGGGATTCACCCCTCCACTTT. Its translation: CASSFQGDSPLHF.

The J gene is TRBJ2-1, the V gene TRBV7-3; 7 nucleotides match TRBD1. Losses at the gene ends were 5 bases for V and 8 bases for J; bases not matched to a gene: 9. This CDR3 has 14 residues. Germline V gives CDR1 SGHTA, CDR2 FQGTGA. In nucleotides, the CDR3 is TGTGCCAGCAGCCGTAATCGACAGGGAGATGAGCAGTTCTTC. Translating it yields CASSRNRQGDEQFF.

The J gene is TRBJ2-2, the V gene TRBV11-2; 8 bases agree with TRBD1. This CDR3 region has 14 residues. The V segment lost 3 bases and the J segment 7 bases; nucleotides outside the gene matches: 4. CDR1 and CDR2 from the germline V gene are SGHAT and FQNNGV. The CDR3 loop is CASSFQGAGGELFF. The CDR3 DNA follows: TGTGCCAGCAGCTTTCAGGGGGCTGGCGGGGAGCTGTTTTTT.

The chain links TRBV7-3 to TRBJ2-1, with D possibly being TRBD1 (6 bases). V lost 2 bases, J lost 4 bases, and 15 bases lay in between. Germline values: CDR1 SGHTA, CDR2 FQGTGA. The CDR3 contains 16 residues. CDR3 bases: TGTGCCAGCAGCTTACGCTCAGGGGTTGGGTACAATGAGCAGTTCTTC. It translates to CASSLRSGVGYNEQFF.

In its sample, this clone was seen once. This chain uses TRBV7-8 with TRBJ1-2; 7 bases map to TRBD1. The germline V gene encodes CDR1 SGHVS and CDR2 FQNEAQ. The CDR3 runs 13 residues. V shed 5 bases, J shed 3 bases, and the junction held 3 bases outside the gene matches. This CDR3 is CASSPGTDYGYTF. In DNA form, the CDR3 reads TGTGCCAGCAGCCCGGGGACAGACTATGGCTACACCTTC.

The CDR3 spells CASSPRLAGGLIYEQYF. The CDR3 nucleotides read TGTGCCAGCAGTCCCCGACTAGCGGGGGGGCTCATCTACGAGCAGTACTTC. This rearrangement joins TRBV6-2 or TRBV6-3 to TRBJ2-7, with 14 bases fitting TRBD2. This CDR3 region has 17 residues. The V gene's germline CDR1 is MNHEY and CDR2 SVGEGT. V lost 5 bases to trimming and J lost 3 bases; unmatched junction nucleotides: 9.

This clone was counted once. The rearrangement joins TRBV2 to TRBJ2-3; D possibly corresponds to TRBD1 (5 bases). The CDR3 runs 15 residues. Germline CDR1 and CDR2: SNHLY and FYNNEI. Trimming removed 5 bases at V and 0 bases at J, with 12 bases between. This CDR3 is CASSSDRPSTDTQYF. CDR3 sequence (DNA): TGTGCCAGCAGTTCCGACAGACCTAGCACAGATACGCAGTATTTT.

The chain combines TRBV19 with TRBJ1-2; D is undetermined. The CDR3 length is 12 residues. Looked up from germline, CDR1 is LNHDA and CDR2 is SQIVND (reference sequence). V lost 6 bases and J lost 4, with 9 bases in between. CDR3 loop: CASRGAAYGYTF. The DNA of the CDR3 is TGTGCCAGTAGGGGAGCGGCCTATGGCTACACCTTC.

V is TRBV5-1 and J is TRBJ2-3; maybe TRBD2 (5 bases). Germline loops: CDR1 SGHRS, CDR2 YFSETQ. Trimming cost V 4 bases and J 6 bases, with 15 bases left between them. This CDR3 contains 14 residues. The CDR3 nucleotides are TGCGCCAGCAGCCCAACTAGAATCTCGGATACGCAGTATTTT. This gives the protein CASSPTRISDTQYF.

The gene calls are TRBV5-1 and TRBJ1-6; TRBD1 aligns across 11 bases. The CDR3 is 16 residues long. The junction had 6 bases not matched to a gene; V was cut back by 3 bases and J by 7 bases. In germline, CDR1 is SGHRS, CDR2 YFSETQ. Here the CDR3 reads CASSSLGQGANSPLHF. The CDR3 nucleotides read TGCGCCAGCAGCTCCTTAGGACAGGGGGCAAATTCACCCCTCCACTTT.

The chain recombines TRBV11-3 with TRBJ2-2, with 10 bases lining up with TRBD2. The CDR3 consists of 17 residues. CDR1 SGHNT and CDR2 YENEEA come from the germline V gene. V shed 5 bases and J 4 bases; nucleotides not matched to a gene: 10. This CDR3 is CASSKGASGRPTGELFF. CDR3 DNA: TGTGCCAGCAGCAAAGGGGCTAGCGGGAGACCCACCGGGGAGCTGTTTTTT.

The chain couples TRBV19 to TRBJ2-7, with 10 bases aligning to TRBD2. The length of the CDR3 is 15 residues. Trimming at V came to 3 bases and at J to 0 bases, leaving 2 bases not matched to a gene. The germline gives CDR1 LNHDA, CDR2 SQIVND (reference sequence). CDR3 sequence: CASSMSGGDSYEQYF. The CDR3 DNA sequence: TGTGCCAGTAGTATGAGCGGGGGGGACTCCTACGAGCAGTACTTC.

This chain connects TRBV5-1 to TRBJ2-7; TRBD2 aligns across 10 bases. The V gene's germline CDR1 is SGHRS and CDR2 YFSETQ. This CDR3 has 15 residues. V lost 4 bases and J lost 7; bases outside the gene matches: 11. The CDR3 bases are TGCGCCAGCAGCGTGTCTAGCGGGAGCCAGGGGGAGCAGTACTTC. Protein product: CASSVSSGSQGEQYF.